This entry concerns a single T cell receptor (beta chain). Its antigen target is currently unknown. Per-nucleotide qualities are absent, and no much larger clonotype sits a single base away. The entire isolated RNA was reverse transcribed using the High Capacity cDNA Reverse Transcription Kit, and thus expressed TCRB transcripts were sequenced. Naive, central memory and regulatory T cell samples underwent deep immunoSEQ sequencing, averaging around 4 million total reads per sample. After sorted cells were lysed in RLT buffer, RNA was extracted with DNase-treated RNeasy Micro or Mini kits, with the choice depending on cell number. To prevent cross-contamination, every cell subset was processed on its own, while patient and healthy donor samples were processed together. Using the immunoSEQ multiplex PCR, TCRB sequences were amplified from cDNA into 87-bp fragments spanning the CDR3 region. The amplicons were sequenced using the Illumina HiSeq platform. As for how the authors treated the data: PCR bias was corrected computationally using synthetic template baselines, and reads within Hamming distance 2 were collapsed, with unmergeable singletons discarded. Reads were aligned against IMGT so that V, D and J genes, CDR3 length and insertions or deletions at six rearrangement sites could be assigned. Clonotype counts were normalized to sorted cell number within each subset before computing true diversity and Gini coefficients with the tcR R package. The overlap coefficient, calculated on TCRB nucleotide sequences, was used to quantify repertoire sharing. Out-of-frame TCRB sequences from naive cells were analyzed to stand in for the pre-selection repertoire. What TCRdb holds here is the immuneACCESS table cut down to in-frame rearrangements. Part of the clones is not present; checked against another copy, under half of the missing clones reflect an unresolved V gene, and the others are unexplained. The DNA was the basis for D and trimming; V, J and clone size are from that table. A total of some 360,000 clones appear in this sample, 20% of them only once. 0.044% of the sample is taken by the ten largest.

This sample was taken from a study of beta chain features in type 1 diabetes (dated by TCRdb to the late 2010s). For the study in its entirety: Mean age, gender distribution, total cell number and subset yield were not different between patients and healthy donors. A total of some 100,000,000 sorted cells were examined across all samples, and the number of cells per subset was strongly correlated with RNA yield. In the study, TCRB repertoires of sorted circulating CD4+ T cell subsets from recently diagnosed type 1 diabetes patients were compared with those of matched healthy donors. Naive and central memory subsets were obtained from all 30 or so donors, but regulatory and stem cell-like memory subsets were isolated from only 8 patients and 8 healthy donors. The paper's findings and limits, for the study overall: The naive, central memory and regulatory TCRB repertoires appeared to resemble one another more closely among patients than among healthy donors. Because cDNA rather than genomic DNA was sequenced, highly expressing activated cells could have been over-represented, although no difference in activation and CD3 levels was found between groups. Type 1 diabetes patients showed a moderate but significant shortening of TCRB CDR3 length in all four CD4+ subsets. Shorter templates might be favored by PCR, yet because patient and control samples were amplified and corrected together, any such skew would affect both groups equally. Because the HLA sub-analyses included only small numbers of individuals, any influence of HLA type on TCRB rearrangement was left unresolved. Patients with type 1 diabetes made fewer insertions and deleted more nucleotides at VDJ recombination sites, implying thymic rearrangement abnormalities.

Each donor gave one peripheral blood draw, roughly 110 mL on average, collected into heparinised tubes. A BD FACSAria II was used to sort naive, central memory, regulatory and stem cell-like memory CD4+ T cells with a panel that included CD45RO, CCR7, CD25, CD127, CD95 and CD27. A purity above 98% was achieved for all sorted populations. Right away, PBMCs were isolated by Lymphoprep density gradient centrifugation and were stained directly, with no culture step. To minimize batch effects, samples were stained and sorted in pairs, one healthy donor with one patient per experiment. The receptor's source is a woman between 18 and 29 years old in good health. The sample comprised naive CD4+ T cells from blood. This specimen's cell subset or site label, interpreted: true naive CD4+ T cells.

The bases are TGTGCCAGCAGCCCCCGGGACAGATTCTATGGCTACACCTTC. It codes for CASSPRDRFYGYTF. This receptor chain uses TRBV5-6 and TRBJ1-2; 7 middle bases align to TRBD1. Reading from cysteine to phenylalanine, the CDR3 counts 14 amino acids. Only the CDR3 portion is preserved as DNA: 42 bases, with reading frame beginning at the first base. The CDR1 and CDR2 encoded by the germline V gene are SGHDT and YYEEEE. After removal of 4 bases from V and 4 bases from J, the junction retains 7 bases not matched to a gene.